The clone carrying this TCR beta chain appeared once. The record originates from a study of shared T cell receptors in the human thymus. Clones were sequenced by immunoSEQ multiplex PCR, and TCRdb holds only the in-frame ones, with some missing. The table has hundreds of thousands of clones, 70% to 90% seen once. These same records also appear under a second study, on human thymus T cells. From that study: Healthy Finnish infants undergoing corrective surgery for congenital heart defects provided the donor material. Corrective heart surgery yielded the resections from which the thymus tissue came. Repertoires sampled from thymus and blood appeared biased in V and J gene usage. There were highly overlapping thymic repertoires among unrelated individuals, as related research reported.

The source is a girl less than two years old with a congenital heart defect. Source material: thymocytes.

In DNA form, the CDR3 reads TGTGCCAGCTCACTCCGGGCCAGGGCCTTGGTATGGTCTGGAAACACCATATATTTT. Translating it yields CASSLRARALVWSGNTIYF. The chain carries TRBV18 and TRBJ1-3; D is perhaps TRBD1 (5 bases). Trimming removed 4 bases at V and 1 base at J, with 23 bases between. CDR1 KGHSH and CDR2 LQKENI come from the germline V gene. The CDR3 contains 19 residues.